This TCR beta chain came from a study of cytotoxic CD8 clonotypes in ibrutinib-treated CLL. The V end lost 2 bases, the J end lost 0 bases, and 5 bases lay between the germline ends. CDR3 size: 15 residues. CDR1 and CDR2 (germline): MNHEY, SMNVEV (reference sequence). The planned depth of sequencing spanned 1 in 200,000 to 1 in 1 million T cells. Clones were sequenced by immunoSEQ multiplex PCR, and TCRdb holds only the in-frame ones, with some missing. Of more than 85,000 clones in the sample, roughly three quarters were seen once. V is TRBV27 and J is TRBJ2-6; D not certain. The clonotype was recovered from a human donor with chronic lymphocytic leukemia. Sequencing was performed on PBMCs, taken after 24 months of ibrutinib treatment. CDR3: CASSLRVSGANVLTF. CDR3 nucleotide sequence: TGTGCCAGCAGTTTAAGGGTCTCTGGGGCCAACGTCCTGACTTTC.